This T cell receptor beta chain was sequenced for a study of blood T cell repertoires in COVID-19. The wider study: Collection of acute and convalescent COVID-19 samples took place in the United States, Italy and Spain. From T cells, B-cell-depleted T cells, or PBMCs came the material, which was cDNA or gDNA.

Some clones are missing from TCRdb's copy, which holds only in-frame ones; the method was immunoSEQ multiplex PCR. Altogether under 200,000 clones are present, around three quarters being singletons, with the ten largest covering less than 9.5%. V lost 0 bases, J lost 7 bases, and 3 bases stayed unmatched. The CDR3 is made up of 13 amino acids. CDR1 is SGHRS and CDR2 is YFSETQ in the germline V gene. This rearrangement joins TRBV5-1 to TRBJ1-1, with 7 bases identical to TRBD1. The specimen sequenced was peripheral blood. The origin of this receptor is a man between 60 and 75 years old with acute or convalescent COVID-19. CDR3 residues: CASSLAPGGEAFF. DNA of the CDR3: TGCGCCAGCAGCTTGGCTCCAGGGGGTGAAGCTTTCTTT.